This record covers a single T cell receptor beta chain. Its specificity is unknown. The source of the sample is a study of shared clonotypes between healthy human individuals. Study details: The donor group consisted of a couple of women and a few men, aged 18 to 49.

Libraries were prepared by immunoSEQ multiplex PCR; TCRdb keeps only in-frame clonotypes and omits some of them. The repertoire consists of almost 750,000 clones, with roughly 72% occurring once and the leading ten covering over 1.5%. J was trimmed by 3 bases and V by 10 bases; bases with no gene match: 19. The CDR3 runs 18 residues. Germline CDR1 SNHLY, CDR2 FYNNEI. Into CD45RA+ naive and CD45RA-negative memory subsets, the CD4+ cells were split. Study-level results: As a rule, naive subsets had a larger estimated richness than memory subsets. Sequencing of the sorted subsets was shown by rarefaction to be incomplete despite large depth.

Sequenced input: memory CD4+ T cells sorted from blood. The subset: CD45RA-negative fraction. This receptor was taken from a woman between 25 and 40 years old in good health. This chain joins TRBV2 and TRBJ1-3; 9 bases match TRBD1. The CDR3 sequence is CAKPYRDREYVSGNTIYF. The DNA of the CDR3 is TGTGCCAAACCGTACCGGGACAGGGAGTATGTAAGTGGAAACACCATATATTTT.